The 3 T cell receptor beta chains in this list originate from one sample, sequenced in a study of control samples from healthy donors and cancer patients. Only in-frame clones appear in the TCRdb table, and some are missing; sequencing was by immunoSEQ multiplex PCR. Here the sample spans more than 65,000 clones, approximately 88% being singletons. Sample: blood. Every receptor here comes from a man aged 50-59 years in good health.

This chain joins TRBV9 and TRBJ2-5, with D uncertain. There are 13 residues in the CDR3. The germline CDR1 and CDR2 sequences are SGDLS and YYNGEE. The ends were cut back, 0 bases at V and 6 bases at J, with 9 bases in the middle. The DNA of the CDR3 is TGTGCCAGCAGCGTAGGCCCTATGCAGACCCAGTACTTC. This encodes CASSVGPMQTQYF.

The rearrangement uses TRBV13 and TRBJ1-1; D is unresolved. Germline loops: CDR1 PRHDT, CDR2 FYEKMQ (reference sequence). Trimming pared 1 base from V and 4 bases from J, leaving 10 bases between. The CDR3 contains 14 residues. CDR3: CASSLDGQATEAFF. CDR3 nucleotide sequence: TGTGCCAGCAGCTTAGATGGCCAGGCCACTGAAGCTTTCTTT.

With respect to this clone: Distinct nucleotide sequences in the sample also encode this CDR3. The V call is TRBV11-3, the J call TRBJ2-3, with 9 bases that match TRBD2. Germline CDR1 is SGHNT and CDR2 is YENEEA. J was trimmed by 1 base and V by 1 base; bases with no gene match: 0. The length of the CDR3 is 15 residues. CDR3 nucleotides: TGTGCCAGCAGCTTAGTAGCGGGAGGCACAGATACGCAGTATTTT. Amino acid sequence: CASSLVAGGTDTQYF.